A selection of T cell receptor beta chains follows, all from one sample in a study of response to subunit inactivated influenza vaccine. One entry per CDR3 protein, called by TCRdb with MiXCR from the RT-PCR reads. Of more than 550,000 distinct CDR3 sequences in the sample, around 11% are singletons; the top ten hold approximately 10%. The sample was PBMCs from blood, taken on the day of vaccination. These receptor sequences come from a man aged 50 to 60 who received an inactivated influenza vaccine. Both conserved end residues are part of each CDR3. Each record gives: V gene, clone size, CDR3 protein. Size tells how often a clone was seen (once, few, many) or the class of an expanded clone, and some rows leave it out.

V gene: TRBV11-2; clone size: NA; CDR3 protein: CASSLVRAPDTQYF
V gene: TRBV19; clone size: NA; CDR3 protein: CASSTFPGTDSSYEQYF
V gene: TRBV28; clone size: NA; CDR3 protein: CASSRRVDTQYF
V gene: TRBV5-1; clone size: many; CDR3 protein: CASGDPRNTEAFF
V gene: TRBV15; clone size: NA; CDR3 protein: CATSRSLRDRGQSYGYTF
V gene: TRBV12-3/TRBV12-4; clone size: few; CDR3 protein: CASSPSTGSKETQYF
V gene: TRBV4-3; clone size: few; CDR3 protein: CASSQDSGGGYNEQFF
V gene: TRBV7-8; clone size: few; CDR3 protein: CASSSGLAGTGANVLTF
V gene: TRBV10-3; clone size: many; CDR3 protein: CASTTGVYSGANVLTF
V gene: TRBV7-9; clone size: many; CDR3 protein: CASSLSGLGYEQYF
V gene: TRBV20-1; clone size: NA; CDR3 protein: CSASPPSGRNNEQFF
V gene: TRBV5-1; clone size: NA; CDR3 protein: CASSLTLGRGLRTDTQYF
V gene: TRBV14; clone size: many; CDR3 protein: CASRRDYTIYF
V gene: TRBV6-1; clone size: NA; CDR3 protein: CASRGRDRSSYEQYF
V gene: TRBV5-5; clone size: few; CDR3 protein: CASSFSGGLNQPQHF
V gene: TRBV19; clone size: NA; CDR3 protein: CASSRGSGPNTGELFF
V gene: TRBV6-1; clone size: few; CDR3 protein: CASRPLAGGSSYEQYF
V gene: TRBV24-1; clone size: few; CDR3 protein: CATSDFSGGAYNEQFF
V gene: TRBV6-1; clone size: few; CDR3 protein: CASRGTASPNEKLFF
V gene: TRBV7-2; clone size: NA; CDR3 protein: CASSLAGAHQPQHF
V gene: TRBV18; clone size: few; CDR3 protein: CASSLLGRVSGANVLTF
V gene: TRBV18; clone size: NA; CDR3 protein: CASSRDSANTGELFF
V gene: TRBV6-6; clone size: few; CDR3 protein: CASTRGTTDTQYF
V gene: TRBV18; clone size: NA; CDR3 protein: CASSPTRDEQFF
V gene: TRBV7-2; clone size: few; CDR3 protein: CASSTKNIQYF
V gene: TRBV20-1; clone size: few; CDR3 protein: CSASGPLYYEQYF
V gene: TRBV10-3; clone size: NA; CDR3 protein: CAISERSDGPSSYNEQFF
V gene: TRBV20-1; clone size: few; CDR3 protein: CSANRNALGTEAFF
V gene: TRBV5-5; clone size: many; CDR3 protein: CASSLGREYEQYF
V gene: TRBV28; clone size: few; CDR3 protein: CASTETGQNTDTQYF
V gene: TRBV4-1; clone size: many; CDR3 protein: CASSLQGQNSPLHF
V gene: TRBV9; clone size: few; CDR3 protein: CASSAGGGSTDTQYF
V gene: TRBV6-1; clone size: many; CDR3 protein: CASSRHGGINYGYTF
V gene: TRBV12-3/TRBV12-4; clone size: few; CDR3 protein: CASSRFGQETQYF
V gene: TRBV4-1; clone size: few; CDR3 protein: CASSTGQLPNYGYTF
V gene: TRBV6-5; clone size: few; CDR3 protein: CASRFWRSSYNEQFF
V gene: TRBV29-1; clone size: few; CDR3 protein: CSVEETGELFF
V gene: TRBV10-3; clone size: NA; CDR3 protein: CAISEEAGGNEQFF
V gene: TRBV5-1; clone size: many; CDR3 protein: CASSLGQTKGCTF
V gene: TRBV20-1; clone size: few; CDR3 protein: CSARNLAGGARETQYF
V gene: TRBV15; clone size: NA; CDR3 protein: CATSSGLAGVREQFF
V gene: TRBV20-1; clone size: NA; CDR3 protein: CSARPPTGSSYEQYF
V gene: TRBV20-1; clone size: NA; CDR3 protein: CSARDVQRGVNTGELFF
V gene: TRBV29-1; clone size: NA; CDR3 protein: CSVELEDRAYEQYF
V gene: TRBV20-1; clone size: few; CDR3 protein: CRPGAGQQETQYF